This section outlines one T cell receptor beta chain sequence together with its context. The authors carried out high-throughput sequencing of TCR beta. They applied it to CD8+ and CD4+ T cells obtained from blood. This CDR3 is built from 14 residues. Looked up from germline, CDR1 is SGHDN and CDR2 is FVKESK. V was cut by 2 bases and J by 3 bases, with 9 bases left in between. cDNA came from approximately 0.5 to 1 ug RNA primed by random hexamers. The authors amplified TCR beta CDR3 across 54 Vbeta and 13 Jbeta using immunoSEQ multiplex PCR. TCRdb re-called the immunoSEQ multiplex PCR reads through MiXCR, storing one row per CDR3 protein. The sample holds around 200,000 distinct CDR3 sequences, 95% seen once. The data originate from a study of CD8 T cells in Susac syndrome.

V is TRBV14 and J is TRBJ2-3; no clear D. Sequences were obtained from CD4+ T cells from PBMCs. This clonotype originated in a human donor with multiple sclerosis. DNA for the CDR3: TGTGCCAGCAGCCAATTAGTGAGGACAGATACGCAGTATTTT. Residues: CASSQLVRTDTQYF.